This TCR beta chain was recovered during a study of T cell responses to AZD1222 COVID-19 vaccine. Whole-study findings and limits: There were vaccine-associated CD4 TCRs across spike, dominant at 160-218 and 743-854. In a largely white British group with more females than males, clonal diversity was possibly underestimated. Nearly half of unique spike-specific TCRs reportedly avoided B.1.351 and B.1.1.7 mutated regions.

This table comes from immunoSEQ multiplex PCR, and its TCRdb copy is limited to in-frame clones, with some not included. The table shows approximately 61,000 clones, with approximately 85% occurring only once. Note on this clone: Its cognate antigen is unknown.

The CDR3 length is 15 residues. Germline trimming cut 8 bases from V and 4 bases from J; bases unmatched to any gene: 10. Germline V gene sequence: CDR1 SNHLY, CDR2 FYNNEI. The source was peripheral blood, collected 28 days after the second AZD1222 dose. The J gene is TRBJ1-3, the V gene TRBV2; TRBD1 matches 8 bases. This TCR was recovered from an adult who received the AZD1222 COVID-19 vaccine. The CDR3 nucleotides are TGTGCCAGCCTTGGCCGGACAGGGACAGGAAACACCATATATTTT. It specifies CASLGRTGTGNTIYF.